A single sample gave rise to the 11 T cell receptor beta chains below, sequenced in a study of cytomegalovirus exposure and HLA in healthy donors. Only in-frame clones appear in the TCRdb table, and some are missing; sequencing was by immunoSEQ multiplex PCR. The sample holds fewer than 120,000 clones, roughly 89% seen once. The sequencing sample was made of PBMCs. Source of these receptors: a woman aged 18 to 35 in good health and CMV-seronegative.

The V gene is TRBV30, the J gene TRBJ2-1; D not resolved. Trimming left V 4 bases short and J 0 bases short, with 7 bases between. CDR1 and CDR2 (germline): GTSNPN, SVGIG (reference sequence). The CDR3 contains 13 residues. CDR3 coding DNA: TGTGCCTGGATTATGAGCTCCTACAATGAGCAGTTCTTC. Protein sequence: CAWIMSSYNEQFF.

This chain links TRBV7-2 with TRBJ2-7, with 10 bases fitting TRBD1. Germline CDR1 reads SGHTA; CDR2 reads FQGNSA. The V segment lost 5 bases and the J segment 4 bases; nucleotides outside the gene matches: 14. The CDR3 is made up of 17 amino acids. The CDR3 protein is CASSPKDRGLQMYEQYF. DNA for the CDR3: TGTGCCAGCAGCCCGAAAGACAGGGGGCTCCAAATGTACGAGCAGTACTTC.

This clone came up once. The chain combines TRBV4-1 with TRBJ1-5, with a possible D match to TRBD1 (6 bases). Trimming took 0 bases from V and 4 from J, leaving 7 bases between them. Germline V CDR1 and CDR2: MGHRA, YSYEKL. CDR3 size: 14 residues. The CDR3 bases are TGCGCCAGCAGCCAAGAAACAGGGAATCAGCCCCAGCATTTT. Amino acid sequence: CASSQETGNQPQHF.

The chain recombines TRBV4-2 with TRBJ2-3; 14 bases match TRBD2. The V and J ends lost 6 bases and 2 bases, in that order; junction bases with no gene match: 13. The germline V gene encodes CDR1 LGHNA and CDR2 YNFKEQ. The CDR3 has 19 residues. CDR3 DNA: TGTGCCAGCAGTCTTAACTTGGGACTAGCGGGAGCCGACACAGATACGCAGTATTTT. It codes for CASSLNLGLAGADTDTQYF.

The chain couples TRBV4-3 to TRBJ1-5, with 9 bases fitting TRBD1. Germline CDR1 LGHNA, CDR2 YSLEER. Trimming cost V 4 bases and J 5 bases; bases outside gene matches: 9. The CDR3 loop spans 16 amino acids. Written as DNA, the CDR3 is TGCGCCAGCAGCCCTGGTGGACAGGGGTCGTATCAGCCCCAGCATTTT. It encodes CASSPGGQGSYQPQHF.

V usage is TRBV9 and J usage is TRBJ2-7; D is unresolved. Deletions cut 1 base from V and 3 bases from J, with 11 bases between. Germline values: CDR1 SGDLS, CDR2 YYNGEE. This CDR3 is built from 14 residues. As DNA, the CDR3 is TGTGCCAGCAGCGTACCCTTTACCGGCTACGAGCAGTACTTC. Protein product: CASSVPFTGYEQYF.

This chain joins TRBV11-2 and TRBJ1-4, with 7 positions matching TRBD1. This CDR3 has 15 amino acids. With 0 bases clipped from V and 7 bases from J, the junction kept 5 bases outside the gene matches. Germline CDR1 reads SGHAT; CDR2 reads FQNNGV. The CDR3 is CASSLEGGPVEKLFF. The CDR3 DNA is TGTGCCAGCAGCTTAGAAGGGGGCCCGGTTGAAAAACTGTTTTTT.

This chain joins TRBV19 and TRBJ2-3, with 10 positions matching TRBD2. J lost 5 bases, V lost 1 base, and 6 bases had no gene match. The CDR3 extends over 16 amino acids. Germline V gene data show CDR1 as LNHDA and CDR2 as SQIVND (reference sequence). DNA of the CDR3: TGTGCCAGTAGTATAGTTCTAGCGGGAGCGATAGATACGCAGTATTTT. Protein product: CASSIVLAGAIDTQYF.

The rearrangement uses TRBV2 and TRBJ2-7; 10 bases align to TRBD2. The CDR3 has 15 residues. J gave up 4 bases and V 1 base, and 4 bases lay outside the gene matches. Germline lookup yields CDR1 SNHLY and CDR2 FYNNEI. The CDR3 spells CASSEVLAGVYEQYF. CDR3 DNA sequence: TGTGCCAGCAGTGAAGTGCTAGCGGGAGTATACGAGCAGTACTTC.

J is TRBJ2-3 and V is TRBV5-1; D is unclear. The length of the CDR3 is 14 residues. Germline V gene sequence: CDR1 SGHRS, CDR2 YFSETQ. Trimming removed 2 bases from V and 1 base from J, with 8 bases in between. This CDR3 reads CASSLGLGTDTQYF. The CDR3 nucleotides read TGCGCCAGCAGCTTAGGTCTAGGCACAGATACGCAGTATTTT.

The sample holds one count of this clone. The V gene is TRBV10-2, the J gene TRBJ2-1; tentative D call: TRBD2 (5 bases). The CDR3 runs to 16 residues. The germline V and J ends were trimmed by 1 base and 12 bases, with 22 bases remaining between them. The germline CDR1 and CDR2 sequences are WSHSY and SAAADI. The CDR3 loop is CASSELGSALQWGQFF. For the CDR3, the DNA is TGCGCCAGCAGTGAGTTGGGGAGTGCCCTACAATGGGGGCAGTTCTTC.